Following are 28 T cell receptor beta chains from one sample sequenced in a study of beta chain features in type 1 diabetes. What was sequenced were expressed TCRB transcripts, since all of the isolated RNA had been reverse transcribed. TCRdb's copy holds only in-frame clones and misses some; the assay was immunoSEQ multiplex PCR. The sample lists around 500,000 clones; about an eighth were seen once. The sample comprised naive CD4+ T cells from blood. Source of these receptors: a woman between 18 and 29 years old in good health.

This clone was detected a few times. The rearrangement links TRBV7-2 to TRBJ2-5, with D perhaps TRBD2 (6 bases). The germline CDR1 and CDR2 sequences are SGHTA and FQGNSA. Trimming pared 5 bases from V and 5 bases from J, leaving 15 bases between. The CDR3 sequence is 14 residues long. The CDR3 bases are TGTGCCAGCAGCCAGAATGGGGGGTCGGAGACCCAGTACTTC. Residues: CASSQNGGSETQYF.

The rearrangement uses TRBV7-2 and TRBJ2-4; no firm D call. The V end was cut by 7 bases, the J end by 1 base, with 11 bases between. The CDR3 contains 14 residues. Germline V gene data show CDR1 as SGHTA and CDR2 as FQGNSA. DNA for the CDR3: TGTGCCAGCAACCCGGACGGGGCCAAAAACATTCAGTACTTC. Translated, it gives CASNPDGAKNIQYF.

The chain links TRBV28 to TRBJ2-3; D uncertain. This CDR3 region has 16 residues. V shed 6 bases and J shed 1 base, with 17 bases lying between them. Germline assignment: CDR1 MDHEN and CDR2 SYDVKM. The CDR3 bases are TGTGCCAGCAGGTACAACCTTTTCCGCCGCACAGATACGCAGTATTTT. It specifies CASRYNLFRRTDTQYF.

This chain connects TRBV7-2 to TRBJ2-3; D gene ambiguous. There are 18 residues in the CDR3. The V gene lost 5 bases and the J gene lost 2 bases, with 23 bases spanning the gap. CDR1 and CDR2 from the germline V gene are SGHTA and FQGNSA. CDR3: CASSRNPYAIGSTDTQYF. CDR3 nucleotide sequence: TGTGCCAGCAGCCGAAACCCGTATGCTATCGGATCCACAGATACGCAGTATTTT.

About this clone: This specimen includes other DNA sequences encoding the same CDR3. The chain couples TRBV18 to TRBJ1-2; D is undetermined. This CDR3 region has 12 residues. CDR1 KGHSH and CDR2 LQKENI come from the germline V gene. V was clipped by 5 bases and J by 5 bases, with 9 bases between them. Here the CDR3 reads CASSDRGYGYTF. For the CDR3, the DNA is TGTGCCAGCTCAGATCGGGGATATGGCTACACCTTC.

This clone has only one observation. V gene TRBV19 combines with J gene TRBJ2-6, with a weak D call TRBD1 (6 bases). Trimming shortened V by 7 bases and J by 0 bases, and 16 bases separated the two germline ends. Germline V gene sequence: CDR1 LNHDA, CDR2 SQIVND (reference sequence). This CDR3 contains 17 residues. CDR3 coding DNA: TGTGCCAGTATCATCACAGGGAGTCCCTCTGGGGCCAACGTCCTGACTTTC. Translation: CASIITGSPSGANVLTF.

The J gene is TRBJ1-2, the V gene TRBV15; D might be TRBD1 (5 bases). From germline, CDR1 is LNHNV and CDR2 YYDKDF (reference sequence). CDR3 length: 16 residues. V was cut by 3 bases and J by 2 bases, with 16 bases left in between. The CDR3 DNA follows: TGTGCCACCAGCAGCCCTGCCGAGGGACTGAACTATGGCTACACCTTC. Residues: CATSSPAEGLNYGYTF.

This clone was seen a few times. CDR3: CASSLDLGTILYNEQFF. In DNA, the CDR3 is TGTGCCAGCAGCTTAGATCTAGGGACTATACTGTACAATGAGCAGTTCTTC. This chain links TRBV11-3 with TRBJ2-1, with TRBD2 identical over 7 bases. Germline CDR1 is SGHNT and CDR2 is YENEEA. V shed 0 bases and J 4 bases; nucleotides not matched to a gene: 9. This CDR3 comprises 17 residues.

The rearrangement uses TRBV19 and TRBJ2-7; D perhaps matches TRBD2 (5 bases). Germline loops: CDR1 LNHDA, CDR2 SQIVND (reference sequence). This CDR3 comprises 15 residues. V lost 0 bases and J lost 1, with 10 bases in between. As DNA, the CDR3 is TGTGCCAGTAGTATAGATGCGGGCAGATCCTACGAGCAGTACTTC. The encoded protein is CASSIDAGRSYEQYF.

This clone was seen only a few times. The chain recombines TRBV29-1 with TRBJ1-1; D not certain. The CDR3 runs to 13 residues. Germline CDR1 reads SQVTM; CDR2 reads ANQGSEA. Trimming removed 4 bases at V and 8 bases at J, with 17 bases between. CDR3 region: CSVAGRTRGEAFF. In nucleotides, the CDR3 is TGCAGCGTTGCCGGCCGGACCCGCGGGGAAGCTTTCTTT.

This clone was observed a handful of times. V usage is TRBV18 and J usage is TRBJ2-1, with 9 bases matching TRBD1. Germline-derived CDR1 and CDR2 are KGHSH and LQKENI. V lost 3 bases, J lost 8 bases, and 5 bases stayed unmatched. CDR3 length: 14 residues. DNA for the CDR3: TGTGCCAGCTCACCCCTACAGGGGGCTTATGAGCAGTTCTTC. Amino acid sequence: CASSPLQGAYEQFF.

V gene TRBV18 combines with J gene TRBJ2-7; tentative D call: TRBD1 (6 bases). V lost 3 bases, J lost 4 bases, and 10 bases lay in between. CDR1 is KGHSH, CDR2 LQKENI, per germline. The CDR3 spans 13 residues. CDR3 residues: CASSPGTPYEQYF. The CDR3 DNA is TGTGCCAGCTCACCGGGGACACCGTACGAGCAGTACTTC. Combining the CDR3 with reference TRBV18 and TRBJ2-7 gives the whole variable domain NAGVMQNPRHLVRRRGQEARLRCSPMKGHSHVYWYRQLPEEGLKFMVYLQKENIIDESGMPKERFSAEFPKEGPSILRIQQVVRGDSAAYFCASSPGTPYEQYFGPGTRLTVT.

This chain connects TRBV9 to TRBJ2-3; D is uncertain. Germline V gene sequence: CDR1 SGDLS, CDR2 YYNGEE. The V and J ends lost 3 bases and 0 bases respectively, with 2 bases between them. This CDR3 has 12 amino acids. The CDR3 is CASSGSTDTQYF. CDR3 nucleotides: TGTGCCAGCAGCGGAAGCACAGATACGCAGTATTTT.

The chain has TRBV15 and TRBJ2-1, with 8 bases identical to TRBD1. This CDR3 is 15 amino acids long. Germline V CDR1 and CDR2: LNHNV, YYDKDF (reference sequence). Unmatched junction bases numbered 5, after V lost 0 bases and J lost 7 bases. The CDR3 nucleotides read TGTGCCACCAGCAGAGACCGGGACAGGCTAAATGAGCAGTTCTTC. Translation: CATSRDRDRLNEQFF.

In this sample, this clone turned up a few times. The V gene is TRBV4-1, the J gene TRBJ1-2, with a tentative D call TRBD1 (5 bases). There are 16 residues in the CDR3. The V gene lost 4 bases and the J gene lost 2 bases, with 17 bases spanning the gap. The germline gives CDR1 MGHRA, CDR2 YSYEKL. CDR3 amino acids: CASSPRTQQENYGYTF. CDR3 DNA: TGCGCCAGCAGCCCAAGGACCCAACAGGAGAACTATGGCTACACCTTC.

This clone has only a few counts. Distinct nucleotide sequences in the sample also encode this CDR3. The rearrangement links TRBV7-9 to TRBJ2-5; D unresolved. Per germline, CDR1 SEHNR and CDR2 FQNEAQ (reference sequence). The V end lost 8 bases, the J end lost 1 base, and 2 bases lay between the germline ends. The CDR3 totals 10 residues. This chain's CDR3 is CASGQETQYF. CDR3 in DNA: TGTGCCAGCGGCCAAGAGACCCAGTACTTC.

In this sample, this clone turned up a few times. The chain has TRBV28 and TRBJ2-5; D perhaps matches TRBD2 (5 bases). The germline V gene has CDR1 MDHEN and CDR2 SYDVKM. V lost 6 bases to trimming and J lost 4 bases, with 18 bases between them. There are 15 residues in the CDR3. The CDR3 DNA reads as TGTGCCAGCAGCCCCCTGGGCGGGCCAAGAGAGACCCAGTACTTC. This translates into CASSPLGGPRETQYF.

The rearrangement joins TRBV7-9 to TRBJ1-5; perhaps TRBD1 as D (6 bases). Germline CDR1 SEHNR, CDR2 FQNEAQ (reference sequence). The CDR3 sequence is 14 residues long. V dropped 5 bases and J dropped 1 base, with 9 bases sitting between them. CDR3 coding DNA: TGTGCCAGCAGCCGCAGGGGAAGCAATCAGCCCCAGCATTTT. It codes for CASSRRGSNQPQHF.

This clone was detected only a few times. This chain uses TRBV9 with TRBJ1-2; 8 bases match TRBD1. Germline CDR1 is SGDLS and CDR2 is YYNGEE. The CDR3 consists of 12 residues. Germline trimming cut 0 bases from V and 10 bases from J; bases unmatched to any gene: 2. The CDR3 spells CASSVGDRYYTF. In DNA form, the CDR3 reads TGTGCCAGCAGCGTAGGGGACAGGTACTACACCTTC.

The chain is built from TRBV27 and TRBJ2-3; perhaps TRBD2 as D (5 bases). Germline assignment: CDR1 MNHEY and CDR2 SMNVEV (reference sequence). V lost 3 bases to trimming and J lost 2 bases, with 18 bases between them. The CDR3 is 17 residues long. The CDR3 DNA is TGTGCCAGCAGTTTTCGTAGGACTCAAGTCCCCACAGATACGCAGTATTTT. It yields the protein CASSFRRTQVPTDTQYF.

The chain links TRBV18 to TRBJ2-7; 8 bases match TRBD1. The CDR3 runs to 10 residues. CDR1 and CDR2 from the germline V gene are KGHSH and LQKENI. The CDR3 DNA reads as TGTGCCAGCTCCTCCGGGACAGGAAACGTC. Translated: CASSSGTGNV.

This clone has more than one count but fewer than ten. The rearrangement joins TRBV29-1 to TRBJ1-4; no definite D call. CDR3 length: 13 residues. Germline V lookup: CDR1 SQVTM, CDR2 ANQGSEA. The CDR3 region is CGTRGKLNEKLFF. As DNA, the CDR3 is TGCGGCACGAGAGGAAAACTTAATGAAAAACTGTTTTTT.

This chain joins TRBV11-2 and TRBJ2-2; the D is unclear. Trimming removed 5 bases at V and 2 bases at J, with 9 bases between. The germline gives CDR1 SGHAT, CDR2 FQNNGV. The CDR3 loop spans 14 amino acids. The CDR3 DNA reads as TGTGCCAGCAGCCCGACACCCAACACCGGGGAGCTGTTTTTT. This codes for CASSPTPNTGELFF.

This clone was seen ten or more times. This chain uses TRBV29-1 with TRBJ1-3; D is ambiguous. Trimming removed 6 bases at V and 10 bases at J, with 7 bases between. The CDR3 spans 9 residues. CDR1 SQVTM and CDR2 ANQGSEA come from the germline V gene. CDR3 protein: CSVAGTIYF. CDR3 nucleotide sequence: TGCAGCGTAGCTGGGACCATATATTTT. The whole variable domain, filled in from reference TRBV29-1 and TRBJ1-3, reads SAVISQKPSRDICQRGTSLTIQCQVDSQVTMMFWYRQQPGQSLTLIATANQGSEATYESGFVIDKFPISRPNLTFSTLTVSNMSPEDSSIYLCSVAGTIYFGEGSWLTVV.

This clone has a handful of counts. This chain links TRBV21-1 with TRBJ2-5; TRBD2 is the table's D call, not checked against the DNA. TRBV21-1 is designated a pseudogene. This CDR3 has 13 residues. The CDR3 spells CASSKGAPETQYF. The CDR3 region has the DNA TGTGCCAGCAGCAAAGGAGCGCCGGAGACCCAGTACTTC.

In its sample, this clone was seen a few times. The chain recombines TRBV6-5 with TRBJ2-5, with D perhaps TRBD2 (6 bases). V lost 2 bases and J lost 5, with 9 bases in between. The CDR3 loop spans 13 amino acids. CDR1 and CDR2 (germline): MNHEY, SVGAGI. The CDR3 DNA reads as TGTGCCAGCAGTTACCGGGGGTCGGAGACCCAGTACTTC. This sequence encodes CASSYRGSETQYF.

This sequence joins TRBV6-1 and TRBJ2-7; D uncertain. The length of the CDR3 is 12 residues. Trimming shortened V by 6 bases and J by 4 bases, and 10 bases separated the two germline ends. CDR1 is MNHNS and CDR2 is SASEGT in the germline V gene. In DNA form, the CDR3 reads TGTGCCAGCAGCTACGCAGGATACGAGCAGTACTTC. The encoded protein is CASSYAGYEQYF.

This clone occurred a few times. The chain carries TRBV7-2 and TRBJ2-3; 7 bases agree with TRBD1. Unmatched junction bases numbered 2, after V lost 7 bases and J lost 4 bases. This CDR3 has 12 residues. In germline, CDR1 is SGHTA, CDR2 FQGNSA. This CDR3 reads CASTQGPDTQYF. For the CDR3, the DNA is TGTGCCAGCACACAGGGGCCAGATACGCAGTATTTT.